The sequence of this T cell receptor beta chain was determined in a study of beta chain features in type 1 diabetes. The isolated RNA, all of it, was reverse transcribed, so expressed TCRB transcripts were what got sequenced. The protocol was immunoSEQ multiplex PCR, while the TCRdb copy is restricted to in-frame clones and leaves out a portion. The sample has around 340,000 clones; less than 20% are singletons. In regard to this clone: As yet, its antigen is unknown.

CDR3 length: 15 amino acids. The V gene lost 1 base and the J gene lost 0 bases, with 7 bases spanning the gap. From germline, CDR1 is SGHDN and CDR2 FVKESK. Regarding the study as a whole: Sampled from patients, naive, central memory and Treg TCRB repertoires appeared more similar than those sampled from healthy donors.

The sequencing sample was made of naive CD4+ T cells from blood. This clonotype was obtained from a young woman in good health. V usage is TRBV14 and J usage is TRBJ1-3; unclear D gene. CDR3 sequence reads: CASSQGLISGNTIYF. The CDR3 DNA reads TGTGCCAGCAGCCAAGGACTGATCTCTGGAAACACCATATATTTT.